These 14 T cell receptor beta chains were all obtained from the same sample, sequenced in a study of cytomegalovirus exposure and HLA in healthy donors. The primer mix had 60 Vbeta and 13 Jbeta primers. The assay was immunoSEQ multiplex PCR, and TCRdb's table has in-frame clones only and misses some. This table has about 62,000 clones, over 60% appearing once. The sequenced sample was PBMCs. These receptors originate from a young woman in good health and CMV-seronegative.

This clone was picked up a small number of times. The chain recombines TRBV18 with TRBJ2-1, with 8 nucleotides matching TRBD1. The J segment lost 5 bases and the V segment lost 4 bases, leaving 7 bases of the junction unmatched. The CDR3 is 15 amino acids. Per the germline V gene, CDR1 is KGHSH and CDR2 is LQKENI. CDR3 region: CASSLRLGQDNEQFF. CDR3 DNA: TGTGCCAGCTCACTTCGCCTGGGACAGGACAATGAGCAGTTCTTC.

This clone was observed a few times. This chain links TRBV10-2 with TRBJ2-5, with 7 positions matching TRBD1. Germline trimming cut 6 bases from V and 2 bases from J; bases unmatched to any gene: 6. Germline V gene lookup returns CDR1 WSHSY and CDR2 SAAADI. The CDR3 covers 14 residues. In nucleotides, the CDR3 is TGCGCCAGCAGCAGGACAGGACTTCAAGAGACCCAGTACTTC. Translated: CASSRTGLQETQYF.

V gene TRBV29-1 combines with J gene TRBJ1-1; D is perhaps TRBD1 (6 bases). Germline V gene data show CDR1 as SQVTM and CDR2 as ANQGSEA. The CDR3 loop spans 14 amino acids. V was clipped by 6 bases and J by 4 bases, with 18 bases between them. This CDR3 is CSVLDSLRGTEAFF. Here the CDR3 DNA reads TGCAGCGTACTGGACAGTCTACGAGGCACTGAAGCTTTCTTT.

This clone was found once. The chain couples TRBV6-5 to TRBJ2-7, with a weak D call TRBD1 (6 bases). The germline V and J ends were trimmed by 8 bases and 0 bases, with 14 bases remaining between them. The germline CDR1 and CDR2 sequences are MNHEY and SVGAGI. This CDR3 spans 14 amino acids. DNA of the CDR3: TGTGCCAGCTCTCTGGGGGCGAACTCCTACGAGCAGTACTTC. As protein: CASSLGANSYEQYF.

The V gene is TRBV4-1, the J gene TRBJ2-5; D uncertain. The last part of the DNA fits TRBJ2-7 better; the J call may be wrong. CDR3 length equals 15 residues. Germline lookup yields CDR1 MGHRA and CDR2 YSYEKL. The CDR3, as DNA: TGCGCCAGCAGCCCCAGGCTGACGTCCTCCTACGAGCAGTACTTC. Its protein is CASSPRLTSSYEQYF.

The chain recombines TRBV7-2 with TRBJ2-7; 10 bases agree with TRBD2. V trimming: 3 bases; J trimming: 4 bases; junction bases outside the gene matches: 6. Germline V gene sequence: CDR1 SGHTA, CDR2 FQGNSA. The CDR3 contains 15 residues. CDR3 sequence reads: CASSFMGTSEYEQYF. The CDR3 nucleotides are TGTGCCAGCAGCTTCATGGGGACTAGCGAGTACGAGCAGTACTTC.

The genes are TRBV7-2 and TRBJ2-3, with D maybe TRBD2 (6 bases). Germline loops: CDR1 SGHTA, CDR2 FQGNSA. The CDR3 loop spans 16 amino acids. V dropped 4 bases and J dropped 1 base, with 15 bases sitting between them. CDR3 nucleotide sequence: TGTGCCAGCAGCTGGGGAGCGGGTGGGGGCACAGATACGCAGTATTTT. It yields the protein CASSWGAGGGTDTQYF.

The genes are TRBV7-9 and TRBJ2-7, with D maybe TRBD2 (5 bases). This CDR3 is built from 14 residues. Germline CDR1 SEHNR, CDR2 FQNEAQ (reference sequence). Between the trimmed V and J ends, which lost 2 bases and 4 bases, there was a span of 12 bases. The CDR3 DNA reads TGTGCCAGCAGCTTATTGGCGGGTCCTTACGAGCAGTACGTC. The encoded protein is CASSLLAGPYEQYV.

This chain connects TRBV14 to TRBJ1-2; no definite D call. Germline V gene lookup returns CDR1 SGHDN and CDR2 FVKESK. V lost 1 base to trimming and J lost 3 bases, with 21 bases between them. The CDR3 consists of 18 residues. The CDR3: CASSQASGYGSHYYGYTF. The CDR3 nucleotides read TGTGCCAGCAGCCAAGCAAGCGGCTACGGTTCTCACTACTATGGCTACACCTTC.

The chain joins TRBV9 to TRBJ2-3, with 9 positions matching TRBD2. Germline V gene data show CDR1 as SGDLS and CDR2 as YYNGEE. V lost 0 bases and J lost 4; bases outside the gene matches: 9. The CDR3 consists of 17 residues. In DNA form, the CDR3 reads TGTGCCAGCAGCGTAGTCGATAGCGGGAGCTACTCAGATACGCAGTATTTT. Residues: CASSVVDSGSYSDTQYF.

This chain links TRBV2 with TRBJ2-3; 10 bases map to TRBD2. The J segment lost 3 bases and the V segment lost 6 bases, leaving 6 bases of the junction unmatched. The CDR3 runs to 15 residues. Per germline, CDR1 SNHLY and CDR2 FYNNEI. The CDR3 nucleotides read TGTGCCAGCAGACCCCCTAGCGGGAGAACAGATACGCAGTATTTT. Amino acids: CASRPPSGRTDTQYF.

This clone was seen more than once but under ten times. V gene TRBV7-9 combines with J gene TRBJ2-7; 8 bases are shared with TRBD2. Germline CDR1 and CDR2: SEHNR and FQNEAQ (reference sequence). V lost 1 base to trimming and J lost 2 bases; unmatched junction nucleotides: 1. CDR3 length: 14 amino acids. The CDR3, as DNA: TGTGCCAGCAGCTTAGACGGGGGGGCCTACGAGCAGTACGTC. Its translation: CASSLDGGAYEQYV.

The V call is TRBV11-3, the J call TRBJ1-2, with D perhaps matching TRBD1 (5 bases). CDR3 length: 14 residues. CDR1 SGHNT and CDR2 YENEEA come from the germline V gene. Trimming removed 2 bases at V and 4 bases at J, with 11 bases between. DNA for the CDR3: TGTGCCAGCAGCTTAAGTCGACAGCCCTATGGCTACACCTTC. Its translation is CASSLSRQPYGYTF.

The rearrangement uses TRBV2 and TRBJ2-1, with 9 positions matching TRBD2. V lost 7 bases to trimming and J lost 6 bases; unmatched junction nucleotides: 10. CDR1 and CDR2 (germline): SNHLY, FYNNEI. The CDR3 is 15 residues long. For the CDR3, the DNA is TGTGCCAGCACTATCGTGGAGCGGGAGGCCAATGAGCAGTTCTTC. Translated: CASTIVEREANEQFF.